The 10 T cell receptor beta chains given below trace back to one sample, sequenced in a study of blood T cell repertoires in COVID-19. The data were produced by immunoSEQ multiplex PCR, yet TCRdb's version contains in-frame clones alone and is incomplete. The table lists 350,000 or so clones, roughly 90% of them singletons. Sequenced: peripheral blood. The source of these receptors is a woman between 55 and 75 years old with COVID-19, enrolled during active disease.

This chain uses TRBV2 with TRBJ1-5; tentatively, D is TRBD1 (6 bases). The CDR3 sequence is 15 residues long. V was clipped by 1 base and J by 2 bases, with 9 bases between them. The germline CDR1 and CDR2 sequences are SNHLY and FYNNEI. CDR3 sequence reads: CASSEGGRGNQPQHF. The CDR3 region has the DNA TGTGCCAGCAGTGAAGGGGGGCGCGGCAATCAGCCCCAGCATTTT. Using reference TRBV2 and TRBJ1-5 for the parts outside the CDR3, the full variable domain is EPEVTQTPSHQVTQMGQEVILRCVPISNHLYFYWYRQILGQKVEFLVSFYNNEISEKSEIFDDQFSVERPDGSNFTLKIRSTKLEDSAMYFCASSEGGRGNQPQHFGDGTRLSIL.

CDR3 DNA sequence: TGCGCCAGCAGTGATCACGGCGGATACGACTATGGCTACACCTTC. This encodes CASSDHGGYDYGYTF. The genes are TRBV5-1 and TRBJ1-2; no clear D. Trimming took off 5 bases at V and 3 bases at J, with 17 bases between the two ends. Per germline, CDR1 SGHRS and CDR2 YFSETQ. The CDR3 spans 15 residues.

This chain connects TRBV5-1 to TRBJ1-6; no reliable D call. From germline, CDR1 is SGHRS and CDR2 YFSETQ. Trimming left V 4 bases short and J 0 bases short, with 14 bases between. This CDR3 comprises 17 residues. CDR3 bases: TGCGCCAGCAGCAACGGACGGAGGAGCTCCTATAATTCACCCCTCCACTTT. This gives the protein CASSNGRRSSYNSPLHF.

The genes are TRBV6-6 and TRBJ1-1; TRBD1 agrees at 10 bases. Trimming at V came to 2 bases and at J to 3 bases, leaving 3 bases not matched to a gene. Germline CDR1 reads MNHNY; CDR2 reads SVGAGI (reference sequence). The CDR3 is 15 residues long. The CDR3 protein is CASSYPGTGDTEAFF. Here the CDR3 DNA reads TGTGCCAGCAGTTACCCGGGGACAGGGGACACTGAAGCTTTCTTT.

The chain links TRBV7-6 to TRBJ2-3; TRBD1 is a possible D gene (6 bases). Germline CDR1 is SGHVS and CDR2 is FNYEAQ. The CDR3 extends over 17 amino acids. V gave up 5 bases and J gave up 4 bases, with 22 bases separating them. DNA for the CDR3: TGTGCCAGCAGCGCGTCCGGGACACCGTCTTCGGCAGATACGCAGTATTTT. Amino acids: CASSASGTPSSADTQYF.

The chain combines TRBV11-2 with TRBJ1-1, with 8 bases fitting TRBD1. The V segment lost 4 bases and the J segment 9 bases; nucleotides outside the gene matches: 10. Looked up from germline, CDR1 is SGHAT and CDR2 is FQNNGV. The CDR3 runs to 14 residues. CDR3 in DNA: TGTGCCAGCAGCTCCCCGAGACAGGGGTCGAAAGCTTTCTTT. Translating gives CASSSPRQGSKAFF. Based on the CDR3 plus reference TRBV11-2 and TRBJ1-1, the full variable domain is EAGVAQSPRYKIIEKRQSVAFWCNPISGHATLYWYQQILGQGPKLLIQFQNNGVVDDSQLPKDRFSAERLKGVDSTLKIQPAKLEDSAVYLCASSSPRQGSKAFFGQGTRLTVV.

The table lists this clone with a count of one. This rearrangement joins TRBV5-4 to TRBJ2-6; D might be TRBD1 (5 bases). The ends were cut back, 3 bases at V and 2 bases at J, with 15 bases in the middle. In germline, CDR1 is SGHNT, CDR2 YYREEE (reference sequence). This CDR3 is 17 amino acids long. The CDR3 bases are TGTGCCAGCAGCTCCAACCTACGACAGACTGGGGCCAACGTCCTGACTTTC. Protein sequence: CASSSNLRQTGANVLTF. The whole variable domain, remainder taken from reference TRBV5-4 and TRBJ2-6, is ETGVTQSPTHLIKTRGQQVTLRCSSQSGHNTVSWYQQALGQGPQFIFQYYREEENGRGNFPPRFSGLQFPNYSSELNVNALELDDSALYLCASSSNLRQTGANVLTFGAGSRLTVL.

The rearrangement joins TRBV5-1 to TRBJ2-7; TRBD1 agrees at 7 bases. Germline-derived CDR1 and CDR2 are SGHRS and YFSETQ. Trimming at V came to 5 bases and at J to 3 bases, leaving 2 bases not matched to a gene. This CDR3 has 12 amino acids. This CDR3 is CASRWDSYEQYF. CDR3 bases: TGCGCCAGCAGGTGGGACAGCTACGAGCAGTACTTC.

J is TRBJ1-1 and V is TRBV13; no definite D call. The CDR3 runs to 14 residues. Germline V gene data show CDR1 as PRHDT and CDR2 as FYEKMQ (reference sequence). The V end was cut by 1 base, the J end by 2 bases, with 8 bases between. CDR3 amino acids: CASSLVAGNTEAFF. The CDR3 coding sequence is TGTGCCAGCAGCTTAGTCGCAGGAAACACTGAAGCTTTCTTT.

The gene calls are TRBV15 and TRBJ1-1, with D perhaps matching TRBD1 (5 bases). Germline V gene sequence: CDR1 LNHNV, CDR2 YYDKDF (reference sequence). The CDR3 is made up of 16 amino acids. V lost 0 bases, J lost 4 bases, and 15 bases lay in between. CDR3 DNA: TGTGCCACCAGCAGAGATCTAGTTGGGGGGGGCACTGAAGCTTTCTTT. This encodes CATSRDLVGGGTEAFF.